The 8 T cell receptor beta chains below were found in one sample sequenced in a study of blood T cell repertoires in COVID-19. TCRdb's table, derived via immunoSEQ multiplex PCR, lists solely in-frame clones and lacks some. Of 250,000 to 300,000 clones in the sample, 70% to 90% were seen once. Sequenced input: PBMCs or T cells enriched from blood (not recorded which). The receptors come from a woman aged 50 to 60 who had recovered from COVID-19.

V usage is TRBV28 and J usage is TRBJ2-1; 7 positions agree with TRBD2. The CDR3 is made up of 15 amino acids. Germline V gene data show CDR1 as MDHEN and CDR2 as SYDVKM. Trimming took 6 bases from V and 0 from J; bases not matched to a gene: 5. The CDR3 sequence is CASRPAGPSYNEQFF. The CDR3 DNA is TGTGCCAGCAGACCAGCGGGGCCCTCCTACAATGAGCAGTTCTTC. Full variable domain (outside the CDR3, taken from reference TRBV28 and TRBJ2-1): DVKVTQSSRYLVKRTGEKVFLECVQDMDHENMFWYRQDPGLGLRLIYFSYDVKMKEKGDIPEGYSVSREKKERFSLILESASTNQTSMYLCASRPAGPSYNEQFFGPGTRLTVL.

This chain uses TRBV15 with TRBJ1-2; TRBD1 agrees at 11 bases. CDR1 and CDR2 (germline): LNHNV, YYDKDF (reference sequence). Trimming removed 0 bases from V and 7 bases from J; junction bases left unmatched: 10. The CDR3 covers 17 residues. DNA of the CDR3: TGTGCCACCAGCAGAGACCTACGGGGACAGGGGGACTCTGGCTACACCTTC. This codes for CATSRDLRGQGDSGYTF.

The chain employs TRBV28 and TRBJ1-1; D unresolved. Trimming pared 8 bases from V and 4 bases from J, leaving 23 bases between. Germline lookup yields CDR1 MDHEN and CDR2 SYDVKM. The CDR3 runs 16 residues. The CDR3: CASHGTGTKVGTEAFF. CDR3 nucleotide sequence: TGTGCCAGCCATGGAACTGGAACTAAAGTGGGCACTGAAGCTTTCTTT.

The chain carries TRBV14 and TRBJ2-7, with 8 positions matching TRBD2. V was clipped by 4 bases and J by 1 base; unmatched bases: 9. CDR1 SGHDN and CDR2 FVKESK come from the germline V gene. The CDR3 spans 16 residues. The CDR3 DNA reads TGTGCCAGCAGCCTACATACTAGCGGACCTTCCTACGAGCAGTACTTC. Residues: CASSLHTSGPSYEQYF.

The chain links TRBV6-2 or TRBV6-3 to TRBJ2-2; 10 bases agree with TRBD2. The CDR3 has 19 residues. The V segment lost 5 bases and the J segment 4 bases; nucleotides outside the gene matches: 16. Germline lookup yields CDR1 MNHEY and CDR2 SVGEGT. The CDR3 loop reads CASSNGQAFSGRRTGELFF. In DNA, the CDR3 is TGTGCCAGCAGTAACGGACAGGCGTTTAGCGGGAGGCGCACCGGGGAGCTGTTTTTT.

V usage is TRBV19 and J usage is TRBJ2-4, with TRBD1 as a possible D gene (7 bases). The CDR3 has 16 amino acids. The ends were cut back, 5 bases at V and 7 bases at J, with 21 bases in the middle. Germline V gives CDR1 LNHDA, CDR2 SQIVND (reference sequence). The CDR3 nucleotides read TGTGCCAGTAGTTCAGGGACAGATTTCGGAGGGAACATTCAGTACTTC. Protein sequence: CASSSGTDFGGNIQYF.

The chain has TRBV5-1 and TRBJ2-2, with D possibly matching TRBD2 (5 bases). Trimming took 4 bases from V and 7 from J, leaving 14 bases between them. The CDR3 is 14 amino acids. CDR1 and CDR2 (germline): SGHRS, YFSETQ. The CDR3 region has the DNA TGCGCCAGCAGCGAGCCTGAGGGCAGCGGGGAGCTGTTTTTT. Translating gives CASSEPEGSGELFF. The complete variable domain, with remaining parts taken from reference TRBV5-1 and TRBJ2-2, reads KAGVTQTPRYLIKTRGQQVTLSCSPISGHRSVSWYQQTPGQGLQFLFEYFSETQRNKGNFPGRFSGRQFSNSRSEMNVSTLELGDSALYLCASSEPEGSGELFFGEGSRLTVL.

This chain connects TRBV12-5 to TRBJ2-3, with a tentative D call TRBD1 (5 bases). The CDR3 runs to 19 residues. Trimming took off 3 bases at V and 5 bases at J, with 27 bases between the two ends. Per germline, CDR1 LGHNT and CDR2 FRNRAP. CDR3: CASGLRPSPTEKERDTQYF. The CDR3 DNA sequence: TGTGCTAGTGGTTTACGACCCTCACCGACAGAAAAGGAACGAGATACGCAGTATTTT.